This is a list of T cell receptor beta chains from one sample in a study of blood T cell repertoires in COVID-19. Clones were read by immunoSEQ multiplex PCR, and TCRdb kept only the in-frame ones, dropping some. The table includes some 70,000 clones, more than 75% detected once. The sample consisted of peripheral blood. The receptors originated from a man aged 45-65 years with active COVID-19. Both conserved end residues are part of each CDR3. The D gene is left open where the match is weak. Clone size is shown for a subset of rows, as once, few, many or a class of expanded clone.

TGTGCCAGCAGCCAACTACAGGGCTACGAGCAGTACTTC CASSQLQGYEQYF . TRBV3-1/TRBV3-2 once TRBJ2-7
TGCGCCAGCAGCCCCGGGACAGGGATAAACAATGAGCAGTTCTTC CASSPGTGINNEQFF TRBD1 TRBV5-1 . TRBJ2-1
TGTGCCGGGGACAGGGGGCCTAATTCACCCCTCCACTTT CAGDRGPNSPLHF TRBD1 TRBV7-9 . TRBJ1-6
TGTGCCAGCAGCTCCCTGGACTTTCCGTCGGTCTACGAGCAGTACTTC CASSSLDFPSVYEQYF . TRBV5-6 . TRBJ2-7
TGTGCCAGCAGGTTACAGGAACCTAACTATGGCTACACCTTC CASRLQEPNYGYTF . TRBV28 . TRBJ1-2
TGTGCCAGCAGTTCCAGGGCGCAGGGTTTTTTGGGCTATGGCTACACCTTC CASSSRAQGFLGYGYTF . TRBV27 . TRBJ1-2
TGCGCCAGCAGCGCCTTGGTCAGGGGGCGCCAAGAGACCCAGTACTTC CASSALVRGRQETQYF TRBD1 TRBV5-1 . TRBJ2-5
TGTGCCAGCAGCGAGGCGACAGGGAGCTATGGCTACACCTTC CASSEATGSYGYTF TRBD1 TRBV9 . TRBJ1-2
TGTGCCAGCAGTTGGACAGGGGACCAAGAGACCCAGTACTTC CASSWTGDQETQYF TRBD1 TRBV27 . TRBJ2-5
TGTGCCAGCAGCGCCCAAGGAGGGGTTGACACTGAAGCTTTCTTT CASSAQGGVDTEAFF . TRBV9 few TRBJ1-1
TGTGCCAGTAGTATTTGGGACAGCCAAGAGACCCAGTACTTC CASSIWDSQETQYF TRBD1 TRBV19 once TRBJ2-5
TGTGCCAGCGCTAAGGGGACAGGGGAACAGCCCCAGCATTTT CASAKGTGEQPQHF TRBD1 TRBV19 . TRBJ1-5
TGTGCCAGCAGCCAAGTACAGAGCTCCTATAATTCACCCCTCCACTTT CASSQVQSSYNSPLHF . TRBV4-2 few TRBJ1-6
TGTGCCAGCAGTATCAACAGGGACACTGAAGCTTTCTTT CASSINRDTEAFF . TRBV27 . TRBJ1-1
TGCAGCGTTGTCCGGGGGAGCTCCTACGAGCAGTACTTC CSVVRGSSYEQYF . TRBV29-1 . TRBJ2-7
TGTGCCAGCTCACCCCCGGGGAGTCTAGCCAAAAACATTCAGTACTTC CASSPPGSLAKNIQYF . TRBV18 . TRBJ2-4
TGTGCCAGCTCACCAGCGCACAGTGGTCAAGAGACCCAGTACTTC CASSPAHSGQETQYF . TRBV18 . TRBJ2-5
TGTGCCATCAGTGCTAAGCGGGAGGGCCTTACTAGGCATGAGCAGTTCTTC CAISAKREGLTRHEQFF TRBD2 TRBV10-3 . TRBJ2-1
TGTGCCAGCAGCTATACTGACGGGGGGGCGAATGAGCAGTTCTTC CASSYTDGGANEQFF TRBD2 TRBV3-1/TRBV3-2 . TRBJ2-1
TGTGCCAGCAGCTCCTCGAGGTTACCCGGGAGACTGTTTTTT CASSSSRLPGRLFF . TRBV11-2 . TRBJ1-4
TGTGCCAGCAGTGAAAACCGGGGGGCTGGTGAGCAGTTCTTC CASSENRGAGEQFF . TRBV6-1 . TRBJ2-1
TGTGCCAGCAGTCCCGGGAGGGCGGATAGCCCGCACATTCAGTACTTC CASSPGRADSPHIQYF TRBD2 TRBV2 . TRBJ2-4
TGTGCCTGGTTTCTCACAGGGAAAGTAGGCAATCAGCCCCAGCATTTT CAWFLTGKVGNQPQHF . TRBV30 . TRBJ1-5
TGTGCCAGCAGCTTAGGACTAGCGGGGGGTTGGGCAGATACGCAGTATTTT CASSLGLAGGWADTQYF TRBD2 TRBV7-2 . TRBJ2-3
TGTGCCAGCAGCTTTGCCAAACTCAGGGAAACTGGAAACACCATATATTTT CASSFAKLRETGNTIYF . TRBV12-1 few TRBJ1-3
TGTGCCAGCAGGGCGACAGGGGGGAATGAAAAACTGTTTTTT CASRATGGNEKLFF TRBD1 TRBV2 . TRBJ1-4
TGTGCCAGCAGCTCAATCGGGGGGGAGACCCAGTACTTC CASSSIGGETQYF TRBD2 TRBV5-6 . TRBJ2-5
TGTGCCACCAGTGATAGCAGGGATAGCACAGATACGCAGTATTTT CATSDSRDSTDTQYF . TRBV24-1 . TRBJ2-3
TGTGCCAGCAGTTACGGTTGGGCAGGTCTTAACGGCGACGAGCAGTACTTC CASSYGWAGLNGDEQYF . TRBV6-2/TRBV6-3 . TRBJ2-7
TGTGCCAGCATCCTCCCGGGGGATACCGAATCGAGCCTCACAGATACGCAGTATTTT CASILPGDTESSLTDTQYF . TRBV27 . TRBJ2-3
TGTGCCAGCAGTGACGGGTTCTCCTATAATTCACCCCTCCACTTT CASSDGFSYNSPLHF . TRBV2 . TRBJ1-6
TGTGCCAGCAGCGCAAACAGGGGGAGCTCCTACGAGCAGTACTTC CASSANRGSSYEQYF TRBD1 TRBV7-2 once TRBJ2-7
TGTGCCAGCAGCTTAGGACTGGAGGTCGAGACCCAGTACTTC CASSLGLEVETQYF . TRBV7-2 . TRBJ2-5
TGCGCCAGCGGTCGGCAGGGAAGAGCAAGCTCCTACAATGAGCAGTTCTTC CASGRQGRASSYNEQFF . TRBV4-3 . TRBJ2-1
TGTGCCAGCTCACCAATCACCCTCTCCGGTGCAGGGGGTTCCGAAGCTTTCTTT CASSPITLSGAGGSEAFF TRBD1 TRBV18 . TRBJ1-1
TGTGCCAGCAGCCTGGTGGCGGCGAACACCGGGGAGCTGTTTTTT CASSLVAANTGELFF . TRBV14 once TRBJ2-2
TGTGCCAGCTCACCCCCGGGACAGGGAACCTACGAGCAGTACTTC CASSPPGQGTYEQYF TRBD1 TRBV18 few TRBJ2-7